The next 22 T cell receptor beta chains were all read from a single sample in a study of blood T cell repertoires in COVID-19. Profiling relied on immunoSEQ multiplex PCR, and the TCRdb table lists in-frame clones only, not all of them. The table has about 370,000 clones, approximately 90% seen once. Material: PBMCs or T cells enriched from blood (not recorded which). These receptors were obtained from a man younger than 35 who had recovered from COVID-19.

The chain carries TRBV5-1 and TRBJ1-2; perhaps TRBD1 as D (6 bases). The CDR3 has 13 residues. CDR1 and CDR2 from the germline V gene are SGHRS and YFSETQ. V gave up 7 bases and J gave up 4 bases, with 14 bases separating them. The chain's CDR3 is CASAPQGAYGYTF. CDR3 coding DNA: TGCGCCAGCGCCCCACAGGGAGCCTATGGCTACACCTTC. Full variable domain (outside the CDR3, taken from reference TRBV5-1 and TRBJ1-2): KAGVTQTPRYLIKTRGQQVTLSCSPISGHRSVSWYQQTPGQGLQFLFEYFSETQRNKGNFPGRFSGRQFSNSRSEMNVSTLELGDSALYLCASAPQGAYGYTFGSGTRLTVV.

The chain is built from TRBV5-4 and TRBJ2-5; TRBD1 matches at 11 bases. Germline V gene data show CDR1 as SGHNT and CDR2 as YYREEE (reference sequence). This CDR3 has 14 amino acids. Trimming took 4 bases from V and 4 from J; bases not matched to a gene: 3. CDR3 DNA: TGTGCCAGCAGCCCGGGACAGGGGGGAGAGACCCAGTACTTC. Translating it yields CASSPGQGGETQYF.

The rearrangement joins TRBV18 to TRBJ1-5; D might be TRBD1 (5 bases). V was cut by 1 base and J by 9 bases, with 19 bases left in between. This CDR3 contains 16 residues. CDR1 and CDR2 (germline): KGHSH, LQKENI. The DNA for the CDR3 is TGTGCCAGCTCACCACGGCGGGGCCAGGACATACCGCCCCAGCATTTT. Amino acid sequence: CASSPRRGQDIPPQHF.

The V and J genes are TRBV4-1 and TRBJ1-2; no clear D gene. Per the germline V gene, CDR1 is MGHRA and CDR2 is YSYEKL. V shed 0 bases and J shed 7 bases, with 12 bases lying between them. The CDR3 covers 14 residues. The CDR3 loop is CASSQDGRGFGYTF. CDR3 bases: TGCGCCAGCAGCCAAGATGGCCGAGGTTTTGGCTACACCTTC.

Concerning this clone: Germline is not matched at one junction end, which may reflect a read error. The chain combines TRBV19 with TRBJ1-5, with 7 positions matching TRBD1. This CDR3 is built from 14 residues. Looked up from germline, CDR1 is LNHDA and CDR2 is SQIVND (reference sequence). Here the CDR3 DNA reads TGTGCCAGTAGCATAGGAGGGGGCGTGCAGCCCCAGCATTTT. This sequence encodes CASSIGGGVQPQHF.

This clone has only one observation. The chain uses TRBV2 and TRBJ1-1, with D unresolved. From germline, CDR1 is SNHLY and CDR2 FYNNEI. The CDR3 totals 17 residues. Trimming took 7 bases from V and 0 from J, leaving 21 bases between them. The CDR3 nucleotides read TGTGCCAGCATTGAGACTAACGGGCCCCTTATGAACACTGAAGCTTTCTTT. It specifies CASIETNGPLMNTEAFF.

The chain carries TRBV27 and TRBJ2-6; 7 positions match TRBD1. In germline, CDR1 is MNHEY, CDR2 SMNVEV (reference sequence). V shed 5 bases, J shed 0 bases, and the junction held 7 bases outside the gene matches. The CDR3 runs to 17 residues. CDR3: CASSKGGQTSGANVLTF. The CDR3, as DNA: TGTGCCAGCAGTAAAGGGGGACAGACCTCTGGGGCCAACGTCCTGACTTTC.

The chain links TRBV6-5 to TRBJ1-5; D possibly corresponds to TRBD1 (6 bases). Germline lookup yields CDR1 MNHEY and CDR2 SVGAGI. The V gene lost 4 bases and the J gene lost 7 bases, with 11 bases spanning the gap. The CDR3 is 13 residues long. The CDR3: CASSSGGLQPQHF. As DNA, the CDR3 is TGTGCCAGCAGTTCGGGGGGCTTACAGCCCCAGCATTTT.

This chain links TRBV28 with TRBJ1-1; TRBD1 aligns across 9 bases. This CDR3 is built from 16 residues. CDR1 is MDHEN, CDR2 SYDVKM, per germline. The trim removed 6 bases at V and 5 bases at J, leaving 13 bases unmatched. The CDR3, as DNA: TGTGCCAGCAGCCTAGGGTGGGGACAGGGTGGAACTGAAGCTTTCTTT. As protein: CASSLGWGQGGTEAFF.

The chain links TRBV5-4 to TRBJ2-1; 7 positions match TRBD2. The CDR3 is made up of 14 amino acids. Germline CDR1 and CDR2: SGHNT and YYREEE (reference sequence). The junction had 10 bases not matched to a gene; V was cut back by 5 bases and J by 8 bases. The CDR3 sequence: CASRWDYGTDEQFF. The CDR3 region has the DNA TGTGCCAGCAGATGGGACTACGGGACCGATGAGCAGTTCTTC. Full variable domain (rest looked up from reference TRBV5-4 and TRBJ2-1): ETGVTQSPTHLIKTRGQQVTLRCSSQSGHNTVSWYQQALGQGPQFIFQYYREEENGRGNFPPRFSGLQFPNYSSELNVNALELDDSALYLCASRWDYGTDEQFFGPGTRLTVL.

The chain is built from TRBV6-5 and TRBJ1-2, with 7 bases identical to TRBD1. The CDR3 runs to 15 residues. V dropped 1 base and J dropped 4; count of bases not matched to a gene: 6. From germline, CDR1 is MNHEY and CDR2 SVGAGI. As DNA, the CDR3 is TGTGCCAGCAGTTACTTTCGGACAGGAAGCTATGGCTACACCTTC. The encoded protein is CASSYFRTGSYGYTF.

The gene calls are TRBV11-2 and TRBJ2-1; D is unclear. V lost 2 bases, J lost 7 bases, and 15 bases lay in between. The CDR3 spans 15 residues. The germline gives CDR1 SGHAT, CDR2 FQNNGV. The CDR3 nucleotides are TGTGCCAGCAGCTTACCCCCCCCGCGGAATAATGAGCAGTTCTTC. Amino acid sequence: CASSLPPPRNNEQFF.

This chain joins TRBV27 and TRBJ2-7; 7 bases line up with TRBD1. CDR3 size: 14 residues. The germline V gene encodes CDR1 MNHEY and CDR2 SMNVEV (reference sequence). After removal of 6 bases from V and 3 bases from J, the junction contained 8 bases not matched to a gene. The CDR3 loop is CASRPDRDVYEQYF. CDR3 bases: TGTGCCAGCAGACCCGACAGGGATGTCTACGAGCAGTACTTC.

The chain joins TRBV28 to TRBJ2-7; TRBD2 matches 12 bases. The CDR3 runs to 16 residues. Germline values: CDR1 MDHEN, CDR2 SYDVKM. After removal of 2 bases from V and 1 base from J, the junction contained 3 bases not matched to a gene. The CDR3 DNA reads TGTGCCAGCAGTTTAATACTAGCGGGAGGTTCCTACGAGCAGTACTTC. It encodes CASSLILAGGSYEQYF.

This clone was counted only a few times. The V gene is TRBV7-9, the J gene TRBJ1-2; possible D gene TRBD1, 6 bases. This CDR3 comprises 13 residues. Germline V gene sequence: CDR1 SEHNR, CDR2 FQNEAQ (reference sequence). The germline V and J ends were trimmed by 4 bases and 7 bases, with 13 bases remaining between them. The CDR3 DNA is TGTGCCAGCAGCTCCACAGGGCCTTTTGGCTACACCTTC. Encoded protein: CASSSTGPFGYTF.

The gene calls are TRBV19 and TRBJ1-3, with TRBD1 matching over 7 bases. Unmatched junction bases numbered 8, after V lost 5 bases and J lost 7 bases. The CDR3 sequence is 14 residues long. Germline values: CDR1 LNHDA, CDR2 SQIVND (reference sequence). The CDR3 region is CASSRQGDGNTIYF. The CDR3 DNA follows: TGTGCCAGTAGTCGACAGGGCGACGGGAACACCATATATTTT.

The V call is TRBV27, the J call TRBJ2-1; 10 positions agree with TRBD2. Germline CDR1 is MNHEY and CDR2 is SMNVEV (reference sequence). V lost 6 bases, J lost 5 bases, and 4 bases stayed unmatched. CDR3 length: 14 residues. This CDR3 reads CASSKRGGNNEQFF. CDR3 coding DNA: TGTGCCAGCAGCAAGCGGGGGGGCAACAATGAGCAGTTCTTC.

The V and J genes are TRBV28 and TRBJ1-3; the D is unclear. The germline CDR1 and CDR2 sequences are MDHEN and SYDVKM. There are 12 residues in the CDR3. Trimming removed 5 bases from V and 7 bases from J, with 9 bases in between. The CDR3 is CASSRLRNTIYF. The CDR3 DNA is TGTGCCAGCAGTCGTCTGCGGAACACCATATATTTT. Full variable domain (remainder filled in from reference TRBV28 and TRBJ1-3): DVKVTQSSRYLVKRTGEKVFLECVQDMDHENMFWYRQDPGLGLRLIYFSYDVKMKEKGDIPEGYSVSREKKERFSLILESASTNQTSMYLCASSRLRNTIYFGEGSWLTVV.

The genes are TRBV4-1 and TRBJ2-1; TRBD2 agrees at 10 bases. V was clipped by 3 bases and J by 5 bases; unmatched bases: 7. The germline V gene has CDR1 MGHRA and CDR2 YSYEKL. CDR3 size: 16 residues. DNA of the CDR3: TGCGCCAGCAGCCACAGACTAGCGGGCCCTAACAATGAGCAGTTCTTC. Protein sequence: CASSHRLAGPNNEQFF.

A single count supports this clone. V and J are TRBV18 and TRBJ2-7, with 9 bases identical to TRBD1. There are 14 residues in the CDR3. The V and J ends lost 3 bases and 3 bases, in that order; junction bases with no gene match: 3. Germline values: CDR1 KGHSH, CDR2 LQKENI. CDR3 coding DNA: TGTGCCAGCTCACCGCGACAGGGGGTCTACGAGCAGTACTTC. This encodes CASSPRQGVYEQYF.

This chain links TRBV2 with TRBJ1-6, with 8 bases that match TRBD1. Looked up from germline, CDR1 is SNHLY and CDR2 is FYNNEI. CDR3 length equals 14 residues. With 10 bases clipped from V and 6 bases from J, the junction kept 8 bases outside the gene matches. The CDR3 protein is CATPTGQGNSPLHF. In DNA form, the CDR3 reads TGTGCCACCCCTACCGGACAGGGTAATTCACCCCTCCACTTT. Together with reference TRBV2 and TRBJ1-6, the CDR3 gives the full variable domain: EPEVTQTPSHQVTQMGQEVILRCVPISNHLYFYWYRQILGQKVEFLVSFYNNEISEKSEIFDDQFSVERPDGSNFTLKIRSTKLEDSAMYFCATPTGQGNSPLHFGNGTRLTVT.

The chain is built from TRBV18 and TRBJ1-6; weak D call: TRBD1 (5 bases). V lost 2 bases, J lost 6 bases, and 14 bases lay in between. The CDR3 is 16 residues long. CDR1 is KGHSH, CDR2 LQKENI, per germline. The CDR3 DNA reads TGTGCCAGCTCACCAGGGGGGGGAAGGGGTAATTCACCCCTCCACTTT. Protein product: CASSPGGGRGNSPLHF.